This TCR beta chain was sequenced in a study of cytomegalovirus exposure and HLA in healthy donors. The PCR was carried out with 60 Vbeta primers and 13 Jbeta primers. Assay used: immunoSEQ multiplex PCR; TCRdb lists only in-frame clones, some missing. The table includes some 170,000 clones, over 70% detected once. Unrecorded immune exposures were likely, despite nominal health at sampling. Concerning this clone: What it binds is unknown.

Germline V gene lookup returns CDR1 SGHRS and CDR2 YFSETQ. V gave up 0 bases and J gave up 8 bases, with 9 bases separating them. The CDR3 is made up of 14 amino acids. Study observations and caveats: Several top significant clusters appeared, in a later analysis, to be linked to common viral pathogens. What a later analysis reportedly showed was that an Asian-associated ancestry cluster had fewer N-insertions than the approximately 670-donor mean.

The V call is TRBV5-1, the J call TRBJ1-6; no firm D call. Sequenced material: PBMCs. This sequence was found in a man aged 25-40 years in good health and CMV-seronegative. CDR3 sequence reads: CASSLVAEDSPLHF. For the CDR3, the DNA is TGCGCCAGCAGCTTGGTGGCAGAAGATTCACCCCTCCACTTT. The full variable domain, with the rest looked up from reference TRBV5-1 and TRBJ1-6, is KAGVTQTPRYLIKTRGQQVTLSCSPISGHRSVSWYQQTPGQGLQFLFEYFSETQRNKGNFPGRFSGRQFSNSRSEMNVSTLELGDSALYLCASSLVAEDSPLHFGNGTRLTVT.